This T cell receptor (beta chain) derives from a study of blood T cell repertoires in COVID-19. About the study: From the United States, Italy and Spain came samples of acute and convalescent COVID-19. From T cells, B-cell-depleted T cells, or PBMCs came the material, which was cDNA or gDNA.

The CDR3 totals 12 residues. CDR1 is MNHEY, CDR2 SMNVEV, per germline (reference sequence). Trimming removed 9 bases at V and 6 bases at J, with 9 bases between. In the authors' workflow: Amplification of reference gene primers was used by the study to estimate nucleated cell counts. Libraries were prepared by immunoSEQ multiplex PCR; TCRdb keeps only in-frame clonotypes and omits some of them. V, J and clone size are taken as reported in that table, and D and trimming were inferred from the DNA itself. Seen here are about 96,000 clones, about three quarters observed once, and the top ten hold 8% to 9%.

The sequencing sample was made of peripheral blood. The source of this sequence is a man aged 45-65 years who had recovered from COVID-19. This chain uses TRBV27 with TRBJ1-6; possible D gene TRBD1, 5 bases. The CDR3 DNA sequence: TGTGCCAGTTGGACACCTAATTCACCCCTCCACTTT. Residues: CASWTPNSPLHF.